Here is one T cell receptor (beta chain) with its context. Sequencing was performed with immunoSEQ multiplex PCR; in TCRdb, only in-frame clones are kept and a portion is missing. The sample shows about 330,000 clones, about 92% of them seen only once. This sample was taken from a study of blood T cell repertoires in COVID-19. Recruitment covered 20 to 25 US areas and drew participants whose ages spanned about 18 to 89 years. The study assigned cohorts using participant-reported clinical history. All recovered Cohort 3 donors got two negative PCRs, got clearance, or saw symptom resolution. With V trimmed by 6 bases and J by 7 bases, 8 bases remained unmatched. The germline V gene has CDR1 MDHEN and CDR2 SYDVKM. This CDR3 region has 13 residues.

The chain links TRBV28 to TRBJ2-7; 8 nucleotides agree with TRBD1. This receptor was obtained from a woman under 40 who had recovered from COVID-19. Sequenced: PBMCs or T cells enriched from blood (not recorded which). CDR3 nucleotide sequence: TGTGCCAGCAGCCAACTACAGGGGGAAGAGCAGTACTTC. Translating it yields CASSQLQGEEQYF.